The T cell receptor (beta chain) described here comes from a study of T cell repertoires and HLA-DP antigens. The CDR3 has 17 amino acids. The ends lost 2 bases at V and 4 bases at J; junction bases unmatched: 6. Germline V gives CDR1 KGHSH, CDR2 LQKENI. The repertoire was sequenced with immunoSEQ multiplex PCR; TCRdb's copy has only in-frame clones and lacks some. Of around 110,000 clones in the sample, 85% to 95% are singletons; the top ten hold over 0.25%. A remark on this clone: Its matching antigen is unknown.

This TCR was recovered from a woman younger than 35 in good health and CMV-seronegative. Material: CD4+ T cells from PBMCs. The chain joins TRBV18 to TRBJ2-3, with 13 bases that match TRBD2. CDR3 in DNA: TGTGCCAGCTCACCAGCACGGACTAGCGGGAGCTCAGATACGCAGTATTTT. Its translation: CASSPARTSGSSDTQYF.